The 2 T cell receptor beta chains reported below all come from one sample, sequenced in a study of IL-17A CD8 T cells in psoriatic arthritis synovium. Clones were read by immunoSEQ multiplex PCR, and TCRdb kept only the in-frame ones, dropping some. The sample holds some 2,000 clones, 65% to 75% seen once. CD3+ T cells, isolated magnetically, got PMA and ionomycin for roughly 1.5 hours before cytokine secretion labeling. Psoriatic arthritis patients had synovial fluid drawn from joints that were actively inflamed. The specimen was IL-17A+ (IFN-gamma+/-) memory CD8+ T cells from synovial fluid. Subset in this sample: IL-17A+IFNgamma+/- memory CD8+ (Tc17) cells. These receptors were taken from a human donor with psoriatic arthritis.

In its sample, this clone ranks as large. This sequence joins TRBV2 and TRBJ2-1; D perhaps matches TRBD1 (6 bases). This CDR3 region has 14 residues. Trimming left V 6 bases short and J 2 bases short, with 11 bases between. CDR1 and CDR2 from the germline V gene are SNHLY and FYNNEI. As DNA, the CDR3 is TGTGCCAGCAGCGGCTGGACAGCCTACAATGAGCAGTTCTTC. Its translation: CASSGWTAYNEQFF. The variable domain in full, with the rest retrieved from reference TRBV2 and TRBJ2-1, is EPEVTQTPSHQVTQMGQEVILRCVPISNHLYFYWYRQILGQKVEFLVSFYNNEISEKSEIFDDQFSVERPDGSNFTLKIRSTKLEDSAMYFCASSGWTAYNEQFFGPGTRLTVL.

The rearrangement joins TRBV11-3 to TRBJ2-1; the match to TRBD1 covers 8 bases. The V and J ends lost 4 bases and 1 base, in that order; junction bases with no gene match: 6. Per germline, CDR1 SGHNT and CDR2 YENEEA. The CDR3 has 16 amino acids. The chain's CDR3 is CASSSRDRGSYNEQFF. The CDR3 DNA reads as TGTGCCAGCAGCTCTAGAGACAGGGGATCCTACAATGAGCAGTTCTTC.